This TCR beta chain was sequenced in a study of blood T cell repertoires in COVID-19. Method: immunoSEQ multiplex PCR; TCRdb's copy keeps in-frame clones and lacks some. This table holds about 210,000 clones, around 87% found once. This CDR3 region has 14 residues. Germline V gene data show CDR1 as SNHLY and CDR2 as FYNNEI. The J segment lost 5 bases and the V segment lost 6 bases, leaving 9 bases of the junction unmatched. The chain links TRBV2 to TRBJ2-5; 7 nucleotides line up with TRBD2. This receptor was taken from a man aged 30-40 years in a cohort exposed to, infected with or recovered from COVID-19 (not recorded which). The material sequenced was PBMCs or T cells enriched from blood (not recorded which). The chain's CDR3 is CASRETSTGETQYF. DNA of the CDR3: TGTGCCAGCAGGGAGACTAGCACGGGGGAGACCCAGTACTTC.